This TCR beta chain was captured by sequencing in a study of T cells in localized non-small cell lung cancer. The CDR3 consists of 17 residues. Germline V gene lookup returns CDR1 MNHGY and CDR2 SAAAGT. Unmatched junction bases numbered 10, after V lost 5 bases and J lost 4 bases. Clones were sequenced by immunoSEQ multiplex PCR, and TCRdb holds only the in-frame ones, with some missing. This sample has over 2,000 clones, with approximately 24% found just once. This clonotype was sampled from a woman aged 40-69 years with stage I lung adenocarcinoma. The chain recombines TRBV6-8 with TRBJ2-6, with 8 bases identical to TRBD1. This sample comprised lung tumor tissue, obtained before any cancer treatment. CDR3 sequence: CASSALTGASGANVLTF. DNA of the CDR3: TGTGCCAGCAGTGCGTTGACAGGGGCATCCGGGGCCAACGTCCTGACTTTC.